The 23 T cell receptor beta chains below come from one sample, sequenced in a study of PD-1 blockade in classical Hodgkin lymphoma. Some clones are missing from TCRdb's copy, which holds only in-frame ones; the method was immunoSEQ multiplex PCR. The repertoire consists of tens of thousands of clones, with around 81% occurring once and the leading ten covering approximately 17%. Specified time point: cycle 4 day 1 (C4D1), after 5 to 7 weeks of nivolumab. Each and every patient relapsed after autologous stem cell transplantation, and patients got differing brentuximab vedotin exposure. Sequencing used peripheral blood mononuclear cells (PBMCs), obtained before the fourth cycle of nivolumab. These receptor sequences come from a human donor with classical Hodgkin lymphoma.

The genes are TRBV4-3 and TRBJ1-1; the D gene is possibly TRBD1 (6 bases). The CDR3 is 13 amino acids. Trimming removed 5 bases from V and 11 bases from J, with 18 bases in between. The germline V gene encodes CDR1 LGHNA and CDR2 YSLEER. The CDR3 bases are TGCGCCAGCAGCTATTTCGGAGGGGGAGCGGCTTTCTTT. Translated, it gives CASSYFGGGAAFF.

This clone occurred once. The J gene is TRBJ2-7, the V gene TRBV6-6; TRBD1 aligns across 7 bases. CDR3 size: 13 residues. V dropped 6 bases and J dropped 0; count of bases not matched to a gene: 2. CDR1 and CDR2 from the germline V gene are MNHNY and SVGAGI (reference sequence). The CDR3 loop reads CASRRDSSYEQYV. The CDR3 bases are TGTGCCAGCAGGAGGGACAGCTCCTACGAGCAGTACGTC.

The chain carries TRBV27 and TRBJ2-4; 7 bases line up with TRBD1. Per the germline V gene, CDR1 is MNHEY and CDR2 is SMNVEV (reference sequence). The CDR3 loop spans 16 amino acids. The ends lost 4 bases at V and 0 bases at J; junction bases unmatched: 6. Here the CDR3 reads CASSSRQGLAKNIQYF. As DNA, the CDR3 is TGTGCCAGCAGTTCCCGACAGGGATTAGCCAAAAACATTCAGTACTTC.

V is TRBV30 and J is TRBJ1-6, with 9 nucleotides matching TRBD1. Trimming removed 1 base from V and 14 bases from J; junction bases left unmatched: 6. Germline V CDR1 and CDR2: GTSNPN, SVGIG (reference sequence). The CDR3 runs 13 residues. CDR3 DNA: TGTGCCTGGAGTGGGGACAGGGCGCGGGCCCTCCACTTT. It translates to CAWSGDRARALHF. Filled out from reference TRBV30 and TRBJ1-6, the complete variable domain reads SQTIHQWPATLVQPVGSPLSLECTVEGTSNPNLYWYRQAAGRGLQLLFYSVGIGQISSEVPQNLSASRPQDRQFILSSKKLLLSDSGFYLCAWSGDRARALHFGNGTRLTVT.

V usage is TRBV5-1 and J usage is TRBJ2-1; tentatively, D is TRBD1 (6 bases). The CDR3 is made up of 14 amino acids. The germline CDR1 and CDR2 sequences are SGHRS and YFSETQ. Trimming took off 4 bases at V and 2 bases at J, with 10 bases between the two ends. In nucleotides, the CDR3 is TGCGCCAGCAGCGCAGGGGACCCCTACAATGAGCAGTTCTTC. It yields the protein CASSAGDPYNEQFF.

Only one count was recorded for this clone. This chain links TRBV11-1 with TRBJ1-1; possibly TRBD1 for D (5 bases). The CDR3 is made up of 14 amino acids. Trimming removed 7 bases from V and 3 bases from J, with 15 bases in between. Per germline, CDR1 SGHAT and CDR2 FQDESV (reference sequence). This CDR3 reads CASTSMGDYTEAFF. CDR3 DNA: TGTGCCAGCACCTCGATGGGGGACTACACTGAAGCTTTCTTT.

The rearrangement links TRBV5-1 to TRBJ1-5; D call uncertain. The V end was cut by 0 bases, the J end by 0 bases, with 7 bases between. The CDR3 is 15 residues long. Germline CDR1 is SGHRS and CDR2 is YFSETQ. The CDR3 nucleotides read TGCGCCAGCAGCTTGGGTCTGAATAGCAATCAGCCCCAGCATTTT. Translated, it gives CASSLGLNSNQPQHF.

The chain combines TRBV5-4 with TRBJ2-7; TRBD2 agrees at 14 bases. The CDR3 consists of 15 residues. CDR1 SGHNT and CDR2 YYREEE come from the germline V gene (reference sequence). V dropped 4 bases and J dropped 4; count of bases not matched to a gene: 4. CDR3 sequence reads: CASSMGLAGAYEQYF. CDR3 coding DNA: TGTGCCAGCAGCATGGGACTAGCGGGAGCTTACGAGCAGTACTTC.

The gene calls are TRBV6-4 and TRBJ1-1, with D perhaps matching TRBD1 (5 bases). CDR1 is MRHNA and CDR2 is SNTAGT in the germline V gene. The CDR3 spans 14 residues. Trimming took 7 bases from V and 5 from J, leaving 17 bases between them. CDR3 residues: CASTLDSSSTEAFF. CDR3 nucleotide sequence: TGTGCCAGCACACTCGACAGTTCATCGACTGAAGCTTTCTTT.

The genes are TRBV19 and TRBJ1-5, with unresolved D. Trimming shortened V by 5 bases and J by 6 bases, and 14 bases separated the two germline ends. CDR1 LNHDA and CDR2 SQIVND come from the germline V gene (reference sequence). CDR3 length equals 14 residues. CDR3 nucleotides: TGTGCCAGTAGTCCCCTCGGGATGGGTCAGCCCCAGCATTTT. Encoded protein: CASSPLGMGQPQHF.

In this sample, this clone turned up once. The V and J genes are TRBV6-5 and TRBJ2-5; maybe TRBD2 (6 bases). The ends were cut back, 2 bases at V and 5 bases at J, with 12 bases in the middle. The germline CDR1 and CDR2 sequences are MNHEY and SVGAGI. The CDR3 spans 14 residues. In nucleotides, the CDR3 is TGTGCCAGCAGTTACGGTCGCGGAGGGGAGACCCAGTACTTC. Encoded protein: CASSYGRGGETQYF.

The chain couples TRBV27 to TRBJ2-1; D is perhaps TRBD1 (7 bases). Per the germline V gene, CDR1 is MNHEY and CDR2 is SMNVEV (reference sequence). The CDR3 totals 15 residues. V was trimmed by 5 bases and J by 6 bases, leaving 17 bases between them. CDR3: CASSGRGVPFNEQFF. CDR3 in DNA: TGTGCCAGCAGTGGCAGGGGGGTTCCTTTCAATGAGCAGTTCTTC.

The gene calls are TRBV30 and TRBJ2-1; 10 bases align to TRBD2. The germline CDR1 and CDR2 sequences are GTSNPN and SVGIG (reference sequence). The CDR3 covers 15 residues. Unmatched junction bases numbered 3, after V lost 1 base and J lost 3 bases. In nucleotides, the CDR3 is TGTGCCTGGAGTGAGATAGCGGGAGGCTACAATGAGCAGTTCTTC. Protein sequence: CAWSEIAGGYNEQFF.

The V gene is TRBV18, the J gene TRBJ1-1, with 9 bases aligning to TRBD1. J was trimmed by 5 bases and V by 6 bases; bases with no gene match: 4. The CDR3 length is 13 residues. The germline gives CDR1 KGHSH, CDR2 LQKENI. Here the CDR3 reads CASSGDRATEAFF. The CDR3, as DNA: TGTGCCAGCTCGGGGGACAGGGCTACTGAAGCTTTCTTT.

The CDR3 DNA follows: TGTGCCACCAGCTTAGACGGATCTTACAACTATGGCTACACCTTC. Protein: CATSLDGSYNYGYTF. The V gene is TRBV15, the J gene TRBJ1-2; D remains unclear. This CDR3 region has 15 residues. Per germline, CDR1 LNHNV and CDR2 YYDKDF (reference sequence). The ends were cut back, 5 bases at V and 2 bases at J, with 15 bases in the middle. The variable domain in full, with the rest retrieved from reference TRBV15 and TRBJ1-2, is DAMVIQNPRYQVTQFGKPVTLSCSQTLNHNVMYWYQQKSSQAPKLLFHYYDKDFNNEADTPDNFQSRRPNTSFCFLDIRSPGLGDTAMYLCATSLDGSYNYGYTFGSGTRLTVV.

The rearrangement joins TRBV5-8 to TRBJ2-1; 12 nucleotides line up with TRBD2. The germline CDR1 and CDR2 sequences are SGHTS and YDEGEE. Unmatched junction bases numbered 3, after V lost 0 bases and J lost 8 bases. This CDR3 has 15 amino acids. Here the CDR3 reads CASSLGLAGADEQFF. CDR3 sequence (DNA): TGTGCCAGCAGCTTGGGACTAGCGGGAGCGGATGAGCAGTTCTTC. The variable domain in full, with the rest retrieved from reference TRBV5-8 and TRBJ2-1, is EAGVTQSPTHLIKTRGQQATLRCSPISGHTSVYWYQQALGLGLQFLLWYDEGEERNRGNFPPRFSGRQFPNYSSELNVNALELEDSALYLCASSLGLAGADEQFFGPGTRLTVL.

This sequence joins TRBV7-3 and TRBJ2-7, with a tentative D call TRBD2 (5 bases). This CDR3 spans 14 amino acids. Per germline, CDR1 SGHTA and CDR2 FQGTGA. V lost 3 bases, J lost 4 bases, and 13 bases lay in between. The CDR3 protein is CASSLLGRGYEQYF. The CDR3, as DNA: TGTGCCAGCAGCTTGCTAGGGCGCGGGTACGAGCAGTACTTC.

This chain connects TRBV7-2 to TRBJ1-3; D call uncertain. Trimming stripped 1 base from V and 0 bases from J, with 4 bases between. This CDR3 contains 14 residues. CDR1 is SGHTA and CDR2 is FQGNSA in the germline V gene. Written as DNA, the CDR3 is TGTGCCAGCAGCTTAGAAAGCTCTGGAAACACCATATATTTT. Its translation is CASSLESSGNTIYF.

The J gene is TRBJ1-5, the V gene TRBV7-2; weak D call: TRBD1 (6 bases). Germline assignment: CDR1 SGHTA and CDR2 FQGNSA. Deletions cut 5 bases from V and 1 base from J, with 12 bases between. The CDR3 spans 15 residues. Written as DNA, the CDR3 is TGTGCCAGCAGCGGAACAGGGTTGAGCAATCAGCCCCAGCATTTT. Protein product: CASSGTGLSNQPQHF.

CDR3 protein: CASSPTAGSYNEQFF. CDR3 in DNA: TGTGCCAGCAGCCCGACTGCCGGGTCCTACAATGAGCAGTTCTTC. V is TRBV7-3 and J is TRBJ2-1; D uncertain. The germline CDR1 and CDR2 sequences are SGHTA and FQGTGA. The CDR3 covers 15 residues. The V and J ends lost 5 bases and 1 base respectively, with 12 bases between them.

The chain combines TRBV11-3 with TRBJ1-1; 7 nucleotides match TRBD1. Trimming took 5 bases from V and 3 from J; bases not matched to a gene: 9. The CDR3 length is 15 residues. In germline, CDR1 is SGHNT, CDR2 YENEEA. The CDR3 loop reads CASSEQGDLYTEAFF. Written as DNA, the CDR3 is TGTGCCAGCAGCGAGCAGGGGGACCTTTACACTGAAGCTTTCTTT. The variable domain in full, with the rest retrieved from reference TRBV11-3 and TRBJ1-1, is EAGVVQSPRYKIIEKKQPVAFWCNPISGHNTLYWYLQNLGQGPELLIRYENEEAVDDSQLPKDRFSAERLKGVDSTLKIQPAELGDSAVYLCASSEQGDLYTEAFFGQGTRLTVV.

The J gene is TRBJ1-5, the V gene TRBV4-1, with D possibly TRBD1 on 6 matching bases. Germline V gene sequence: CDR1 MGHRA, CDR2 YSYEKL. CDR3 length: 17 amino acids. Trimming shortened V by 2 bases and J by 3 bases, and 17 bases separated the two germline ends. The DNA of the CDR3 is TGCGCCAGCAGCCAAACGAGAGGCAGGGGAATCAATCAGCCCCAGCATTTT. It is translated as CASSQTRGRGINQPQHF.

The chain uses TRBV5-3 and TRBJ2-2, with TRBD2 matching over 8 bases. TRBV5-3 is placed among ORFs of uncertain function. The length of the CDR3 is 16 residues. The J segment lost 4 bases and the V segment lost 4 bases, leaving 9 bases of the junction unmatched. The CDR3 DNA follows: TGTGCCAGAAGCCGGCGGGAGGACGGGGGCACCGGGGAGCTGTTTTTT. This codes for CARSRREDGGTGELFF.